These T cell receptor beta chains were read from a single sample in a study of T-cell reconstitution after alpha-beta-depleted transplantation in children. TCRdb redid the calling of the PCR reads with MiXCR, one entry per CDR3 protein. The repertoire holds around 300,000 distinct CDR3 sequences, with around 25% as singletons. Sequencing was performed on PBMCs, mostly from graft donor cells, taken 180 days after TCRalphabeta/CD19-depleted stem cell transplant. The receptor source for this set is a male patient between 10 and 17 years old who had a stem cell transplant for acute lymphoblastic leukemia, so the T cells may come from the graft donor. Both conserved end residues are trimmed from each CDR3.

v_gene: TRBV28; CDR3aa: ASSFGIPGQGNQPQH
v_gene: TRBV3-1; CDR3aa: ASSPSSGRDHEQF
v_gene: TRBV5-6; CDR3aa: ASSSTSGMEF
v_gene: TRBV4-1; CDR3aa: ASSQRTLPTIGTGELF
v_gene: TRBV29-1; CDR3aa: STTTGSIAYGYT
v_gene: TRBV20-1; CDR3aa: SARDRGTGVKGYT
v_gene: TRBV10-3; CDR3aa: AAKWGQSSGANVLT
v_gene: TRBV5-1; CDR3aa: ASSLGPSGTFTGELF
v_gene: TRBV9; CDR3aa: ASSAGSAEEQY
v_gene: TRBV5-1; CDR3aa: ASSEGLGTVQETQY
v_gene: TRBV5-1; CDR3aa: ASSILAGGPNEQF
v_gene: TRBV14; CDR3aa: ASSHRESYNEQF
v_gene: TRBV5-1; CDR3aa: ASSWAGTPNPYGYT
v_gene: TRBV29-1; CDR3aa: SGLRRAGSTDTQY
v_gene: TRBV6-5; CDR3aa: ASSYSSDWGPAY
v_gene: TRBV10-3; CDR3aa: AGGGGPGLAGGYEQY
v_gene: TRBV24-1; CDR3aa: ATSDPPLGPGLETQY
v_gene: TRBV5-6; CDR3aa: ASSFRQGYEQY
v_gene: TRBV7-9; CDR3aa: ASSSSPRGRTGELF
v_gene: TRBV20-1; CDR3aa: SARRDRGNRNEKLF
v_gene: TRBV20-1; CDR3aa: SARDVARLGRNTEAF
v_gene: TRBV7-3; CDR3aa: ASSSGGRPGEQY